A selection of T cell receptor beta chains follows, all from one sample in a study of PD-1 blockade in classical Hodgkin lymphoma. Profiled with immunoSEQ multiplex PCR; TCRdb holds only in-frame clones, not every one. The repertoire includes tens of thousands of clones, 77% of them detected once, and roughly 9.2% sits in the top ten. The sample here was peripheral blood mononuclear cells (PBMCs), taken before the fourth cycle of nivolumab. The receptors originated from a human donor with classical Hodgkin lymphoma. CDR3s include the opening cysteine and the closing phenylalanine or tryptophan. Fields, in order: CDR3 DNA, CDR3 protein, clone size, J gene, D gene, V gene. D genes are given only for firm matches. Part of the rows lack a size; the others show once, few, many or a class for expanded clones.

TGTGCCAGCAGCGTAGGGACAGGGGCTGATGAAAAACTGTTTTTT,CASSVGTGADEKLFF,-,TRBJ1-4,TRBD1,TRBV9
TGTGCCAGCTCACCGGGGCAGGGGAGGTCCTACGAGCAGTACTTC,CASSPGQGRSYEQYF,-,TRBJ2-7,-,TRBV18
TGTGCCAGCAGCCCCCAGGGGGGGGAGGGCGAGCAGTACTTC,CASSPQGGEGEQYF,-,TRBJ2-7,-,TRBV7-6
TGTGCCAGCAGTGCCGACAGAGCCCAAGAGACCCAGTACTTC,CASSADRAQETQYF,-,TRBJ2-5,-,TRBV7-2
TGTGCCATCAGTGAACCGACTAGCGGGGGGAACACAGATACGCAGTATTTT,CAISEPTSGGNTDTQYF,-,TRBJ2-3,TRBD2,TRBV10-3
TGCGCCAGCACATACACTTTAGCGGGGAACTACGAGCAGTACTTC,CASTYTLAGNYEQYF,-,TRBJ2-7,TRBD2,TRBV4-1
TGCGCCAGCAGCCAAGCAACGTCTCAGCCCCAGCATTTT,CASSQATSQPQHF,-,TRBJ1-5,-,TRBV4-3
TGTGCCAGTAGTATAGGGCAGGGGGCCAATCAGCCCCAGCATTTT,CASSIGQGANQPQHF,-,TRBJ1-5,TRBD1,TRBV19
TGTGCCAGTAGTATAGGACAGCCCTACGAGCAGTACTTC,CASSIGQPYEQYF,-,TRBJ2-7,-,TRBV19
TGCGCCAGCAGCGGACGGACCGGGACTAGCCCCGGGGAGCTGTTTTTT,CASSGRTGTSPGELFF,-,TRBJ2-2,TRBD2,TRBV5-1
TGTGCCAGCAGTCCGACTAGCGGGGGTTTCGATACGCAGTATTTT,CASSPTSGGFDTQYF,-,TRBJ2-3,TRBD2,TRBV6-5
TGTGCCAGCAGCTTAGGGCAGGGATTAAGTGAAAAACTGTTTTTT,CASSLGQGLSEKLFF,-,TRBJ1-4,-,TRBV11-2
TGTGCCAGTAGTATAGGGCTAAATGCCCGTACAGATACGCAGTATTTT,CASSIGLNARTDTQYF,few,TRBJ2-3,-,TRBV19
TGTGCCAGCAGCGGCCCCGGACAGGGCAAAGGGCGCAATCAGCCCCAGCATTTT,CASSGPGQGKGRNQPQHF,-,TRBJ1-5,TRBD1,TRBV7-9
TGTGCCAGCAGCCCACCTTCGGGGGGGCGAGAGACCCAGTACTTC,CASSPPSGGRETQYF,-,TRBJ2-5,TRBD2,TRBV7-9
TGTGCCAGTAGGGACACAGTTGCGAGGGGAGGGTACACTGAAGCTTTCTTT,CASRDTVARGGYTEAFF,-,TRBJ1-1,-,TRBV19
TGTGCCAGCAGTCCCCCCCCCTACGAGCAGTACTTC,CASSPPPYEQYF,-,TRBJ2-7,-,TRBV6-1
TGCGCCAGCAGCTTGAGTACAGGGCTAACCAACGTCCTGACTTTC,CASSLSTGLTNVLTF,-,TRBJ2-6,-,TRBV5-1
TGTGCCACCAGCGTAGACGACTATGGTACAGATACGCAGTATTTT,CATSVDDYGTDTQYF,-,TRBJ2-3,-,TRBV15
TGTGCCAGCCGCAGGTACACCGGGGAGCTGTTTTTT,CASRRYTGELFF,medium-sized,TRBJ2-2,-,TRBV21-1
TGTGCCAGCAGTGACAGACAGGGAGTCACTGAAGCTTTCTTT,CASSDRQGVTEAFF,few,TRBJ1-1,TRBD1,TRBV2
TGTGCCAGCAGCTTAGACGAGAGGACACCACAGTTCTTC,CASSLDERTPQFF,once,TRBJ2-1,-,TRBV7-2
TGTGCCAGCAGCTTTACGGGACAGGGAAGATCTGGGGCCAACGTCCTGACTTTC,CASSFTGQGRSGANVLTF,-,TRBJ2-6,TRBD1,TRBV7-9
TGTGCCAGCAGATCCTTTGGCAGCCAGCAGTACTTC,CASRSFGSQQYF,-,TRBJ2-7,-,TRBV6-5
TGTGCCAGCACCAATAGCGGGGGGTTTACTGAGCAGTTCTTC,CASTNSGGFTEQFF,-,TRBJ2-1,TRBD2,TRBV27
TGTGCCAGCAGCCAACCCCAGACACTTTCCTTCCCCGGGGAGCTGTTTTTT,CASSQPQTLSFPGELFF,-,TRBJ2-2,-,TRBV4-2
TGTGCCAGCAGCTCTGGACAGGGACTAAATGAAAAACTGTTTTTT,CASSSGQGLNEKLFF,-,TRBJ1-4,TRBD1,TRBV7-2
TGTGCCAGCAGCTTACGCCACAGGGGGCTGGAGACCCAGTACTTC,CASSLRHRGLETQYF,-,TRBJ2-5,TRBD1,TRBV7-2
TGTGCCAGCAGCTTAGTTGGGGGTGCTCAGCCCCAGCATTTT,CASSLVGGAQPQHF,-,TRBJ1-5,-,TRBV7-2
TGTGCCAGCAGCTTAGGTGTTAGTAGGGCGGGCAATGAGCAGTTCTTC,CASSLGVSRAGNEQFF,once,TRBJ2-1,-,TRBV7-9
TGTGCCATCAGTGAGTCTGTCCGATATCGGGGCTACACCTTC,CAISESVRYRGYTF,-,TRBJ1-2,-,TRBV10-3
TGTGCCAGCAGTTCGGGTACCAACTATGGCTACACCTTC,CASSSGTNYGYTF,-,TRBJ1-2,-,TRBV28
TGCGCCAGCAGCCAAGATCGGGACCTATCAGCGGGGGCTTTCTTT,CASSQDRDLSAGAFF,-,TRBJ1-1,-,TRBV4-3
TGTGCCAGCACCATAGCCCAGGCTGAAGCTTTCTTT,CASTIAQAEAFF,few,TRBJ1-1,-,TRBV7-9
TGCAGCGTCGGACAGGGGGCCTACAATGAGCAGTTCTTC,CSVGQGAYNEQFF,-,TRBJ2-1,TRBD1,TRBV29-1
TGTGCCAGTAGTATAGATGATGAAGTGACAGGGAGTGAAAAACTGTTTTTT,CASSIDDEVTGSEKLFF,-,TRBJ1-4,TRBD1,TRBV19
TGCGCCAGCAGCCAAGATGACACTACTAACTATGGCTACACCTTC,CASSQDDTTNYGYTF,few,TRBJ1-2,-,TRBV4-3
TGCGCCAGCAGCTTGGGGTTCGGAAAGGGGGCTAATTCACCCCTCCACTTT,CASSLGFGKGANSPLHF,-,TRBJ1-6,TRBD1,TRBV5-1
TGTGCCAGCAGCCGACAGGGACGAAATGGAAACACCATATATTTT,CASSRQGRNGNTIYF,few,TRBJ1-3,TRBD1,TRBV7-2
TGTGCCAGCAGTTTATTCGCAGGGGGCTATGGCTACACCTTC,CASSLFAGGYGYTF,-,TRBJ1-2,TRBD1,TRBV27
TGTGCCAGCAAGCGCAGCAATGAGCAGTTCTTC,CASKRSNEQFF,once,TRBJ2-1,-,TRBV6-1